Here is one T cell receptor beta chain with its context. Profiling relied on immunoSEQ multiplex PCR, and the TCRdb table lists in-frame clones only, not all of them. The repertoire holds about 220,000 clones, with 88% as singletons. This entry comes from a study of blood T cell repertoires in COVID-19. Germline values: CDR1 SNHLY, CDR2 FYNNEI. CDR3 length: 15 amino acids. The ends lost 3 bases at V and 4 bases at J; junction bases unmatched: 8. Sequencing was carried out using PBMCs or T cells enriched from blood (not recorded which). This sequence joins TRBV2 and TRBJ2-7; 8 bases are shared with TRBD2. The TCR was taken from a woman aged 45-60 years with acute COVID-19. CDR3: CASSDSRGLGYEQYF. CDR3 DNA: TGTGCCAGCAGTGATAGCAGGGGACTAGGGTACGAGCAGTACTTC.